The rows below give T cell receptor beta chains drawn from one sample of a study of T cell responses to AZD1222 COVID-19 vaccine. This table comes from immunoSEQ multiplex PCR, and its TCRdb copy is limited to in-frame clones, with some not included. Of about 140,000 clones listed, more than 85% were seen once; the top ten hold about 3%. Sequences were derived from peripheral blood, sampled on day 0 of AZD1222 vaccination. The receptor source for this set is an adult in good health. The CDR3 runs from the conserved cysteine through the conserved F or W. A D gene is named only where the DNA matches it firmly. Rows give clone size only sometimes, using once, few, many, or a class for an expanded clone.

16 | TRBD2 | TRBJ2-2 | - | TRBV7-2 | CASSLRGRGDTGELFF | TGTGCCAGCAGCTTACGCGGGAGGGGAGACACCGGGGAGCTGTTTTTT
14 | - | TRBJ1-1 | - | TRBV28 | CASTSPEGFTEAFF | TGTGCCAGCACCTCGCCGGAGGGATTCACTGAAGCTTTCTTT
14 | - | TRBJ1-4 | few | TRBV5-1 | CASSLNGGVEKLFF | TGCGCCAGCAGCTTGAACGGCGGGGTTGAAAAACTGTTTTTT
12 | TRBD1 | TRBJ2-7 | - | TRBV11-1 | CASSWGQEWQYF | TGTGCCAGCAGCTGGGGACAGGAATGGCAGTACTTC
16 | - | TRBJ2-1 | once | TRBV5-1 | CASSLSTPSSYNEQFF | TGCGCCAGCAGCCTCTCCACACCGAGCTCCTACAATGAGCAGTTCTTC
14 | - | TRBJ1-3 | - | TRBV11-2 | CASSLDYLSGAIYF | TGTGCCAGCAGCTTAGACTATCTTTCAGGGGCCATATATTTT
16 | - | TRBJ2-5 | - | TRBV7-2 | CASSFVVGDGRETQYF | TGTGCCAGCAGCTTTGTAGTAGGGGACGGTCGGGAGACCCAGTACTTC
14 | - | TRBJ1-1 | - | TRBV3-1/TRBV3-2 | CASSEGSSNTEAFF | TGTGCCAGCAGCGAAGGGTCCTCGAACACTGAAGCTTTCTTT
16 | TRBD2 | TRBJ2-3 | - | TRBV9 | CASEALAGVVTDTQYF | TGTGCCTCAGAGGCTCTAGCGGGGGTTGTGACAGATACGCAGTATTTT
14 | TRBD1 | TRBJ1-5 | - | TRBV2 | CASRTGALNQPQHF | TGTGCCAGTAGGACAGGGGCCCTCAATCAGCCCCAGCATTTT
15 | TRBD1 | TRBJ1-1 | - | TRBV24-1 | CATSDHRGENTEAFF | TGTGCCACCAGTGATCACAGGGGAGAGAACACTGAAGCTTTCTTT
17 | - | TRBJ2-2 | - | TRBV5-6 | CASSTGWTDFYTGELFF | TGTGCCAGCAGCACCGGATGGACAGATTTTTACACCGGGGAGCTGTTTTTT
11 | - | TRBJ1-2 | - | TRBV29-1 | CSPHVVDGYTF | TGCAGCCCTCATGTGGTGGATGGCTACACCTTC
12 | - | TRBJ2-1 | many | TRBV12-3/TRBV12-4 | CAIRAELDEQFF | TGTGCCATACGGGCCGAACTTGATGAGCAGTTCTTC
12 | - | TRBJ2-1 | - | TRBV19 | CASSIRYNEQFF | TGTGCCAGTAGTATTCGGTACAATGAGCAGTTCTTC
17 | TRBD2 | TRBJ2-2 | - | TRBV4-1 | CASSRAASGRSTGELFF | TGCGCCAGCAGCCGCGCTGCTAGCGGGAGAAGTACCGGGGAGCTGTTTTTT
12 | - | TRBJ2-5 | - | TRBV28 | CASNRASETQYF | TGTGCCAGCAATAGAGCGTCGGAGACCCAGTACTTC
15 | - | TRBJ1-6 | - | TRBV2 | CASRGNRAGNSPLHF | TGTGCCAGCAGGGGTAACAGGGCGGGTAATTCACCCCTCCACTTT
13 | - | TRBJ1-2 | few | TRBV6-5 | CASGNPRGYGYTF | TGTGCCAGCGGGAATCCTCGGGGCTATGGCTACACCTTC
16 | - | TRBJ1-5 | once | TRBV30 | CAWSVPGLAGNQPQHF | TGTGCCTGGAGTGTACCCGGACTGGCGGGCAATCAGCCCCAGCATTTT
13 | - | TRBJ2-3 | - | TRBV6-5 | CAGKGLKTDTQYF | TGTGCCGGGAAGGGACTTAAAACAGATACGCAGTATTTT
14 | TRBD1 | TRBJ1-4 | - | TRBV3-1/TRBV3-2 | CASSQDTGEGKLFF | TGTGCCAGCAGCCAAGATACAGGGGAGGGAAAACTGTTTTTT
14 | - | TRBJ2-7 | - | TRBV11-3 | CASSLRASSYEQYF | TGTGCCAGCAGCTTACGGGCCTCCTCCTACGAGCAGTACTTC
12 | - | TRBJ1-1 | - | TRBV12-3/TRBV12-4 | CASSLMNTEAFF | TGTGCCAGCAGTTTAATGAACACTGAAGCTTTCTTT
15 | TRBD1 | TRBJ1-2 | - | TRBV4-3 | CASSQGQGADYGYTF | TGCGCCAGCAGCCAAGGACAGGGGGCAGACTATGGCTACACCTTC
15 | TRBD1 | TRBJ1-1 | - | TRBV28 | CASGKGQAGDTEAFF | TGTGCCAGCGGTAAGGGACAGGCCGGGGACACTGAAGCTTTCTTT
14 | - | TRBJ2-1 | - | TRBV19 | CASRTIGTTNEQFF | TGTGCCAGTAGGACTATCGGGACGACCAATGAGCAGTTCTTC
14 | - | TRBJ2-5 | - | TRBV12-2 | CASRPRTHQETQYF | TGTGCAAGTCGCCCTCGGACACACCAAGAGACCCAGTACTTC
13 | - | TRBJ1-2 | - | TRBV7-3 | CASSLGPRYGYTF | TGTGCCAGCAGCTTAGGACCTAGGTATGGCTACACCTTC
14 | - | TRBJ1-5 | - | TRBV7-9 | CASSPRGSNQPQHF | TGTGCCAGCAGCCCCAGGGGTTCCAATCAGCCCCAGCATTTT
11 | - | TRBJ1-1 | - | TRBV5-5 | CASSPGVEAFF | TGTGCCAGCAGCCCGGGGGTTGAAGCTTTCTTT
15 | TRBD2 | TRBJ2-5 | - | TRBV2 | CASSERTSGGKIGYF | TGTGCCAGCAGTGAACGGACTAGCGGGGGGAAGATCGGGTACTTC
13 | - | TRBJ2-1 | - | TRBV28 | CASSFQLIHEQFF | TGTGCCAGCAGTTTCCAGTTAATTCATGAGCAGTTCTTC
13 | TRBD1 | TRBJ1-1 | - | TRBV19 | CASSIRAGGAAFF | TGTGCCAGTAGTATACGGGCAGGGGGGGCCGCTTTCTTT
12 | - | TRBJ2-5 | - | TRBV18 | CASLRPPETQYF | TGTGCCAGCCTGAGGCCCCCAGAGACCCAGTACTTC
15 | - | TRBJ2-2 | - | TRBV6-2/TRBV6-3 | CASSFTRANTGELFF | TGTGCCAGCAGTTTTACCAGGGCGAACACCGGGGAGCTGTTTTTT
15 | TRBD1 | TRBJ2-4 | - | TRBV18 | CASSQQGLGKNIQYF | TGTGCCAGCTCACAACAGGGGTTAGGCAAAAACATTCAGTACTTC
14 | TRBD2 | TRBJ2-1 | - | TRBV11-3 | CASSPQTSWNEQFF | TGTGCCAGCAGCCCCCAGACTAGCTGGAATGAGCAGTTCTTC
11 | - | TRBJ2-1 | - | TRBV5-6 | CASSFSDEQFF | TGTGCCAGCAGCTTTAGCGATGAGCAGTTCTTC
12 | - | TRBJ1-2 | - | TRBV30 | CAWSSENYGYTF | TGTGCCTGGAGTAGTGAAAACTATGGCTACACCTTC
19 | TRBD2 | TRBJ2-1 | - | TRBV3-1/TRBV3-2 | CASSQDRGLADPSYNEQFF | TGTGCCAGCAGCCAAGATAGGGGACTAGCGGACCCCTCCTACAATGAGCAGTTCTTC
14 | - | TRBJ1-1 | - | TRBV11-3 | CASSLDTMNTEAFF | TGTGCCAGCAGCTTAGACACCATGAACACTGAAGCTTTCTTT
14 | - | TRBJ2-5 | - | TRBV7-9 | CASSRNRMQETQYF | TGTGCCAGCAGCCGTAATAGAATGCAAGAGACCCAGTACTTC
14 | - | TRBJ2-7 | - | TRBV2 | CASSDAGSTYEQYF | TGTGCCAGCAGTGATGCGGGTTCAACCTACGAGCAGTACTTC
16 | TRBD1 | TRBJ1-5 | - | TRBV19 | CASSTRGQGRAEPQHF | TGTGCCAGTAGTACTCGAGGACAGGGAAGGGCGGAGCCCCAGCATTTT
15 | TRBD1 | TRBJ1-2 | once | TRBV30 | CAWSAGQGGNYGYTF | TGTGCCTGGAGCGCCGGACAGGGCGGTAACTATGGCTACACCTTC
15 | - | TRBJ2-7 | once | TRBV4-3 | CASSLQSQGSHEQYF | TGCGCCAGCAGCCTACAAAGTCAGGGGTCCCACGAGCAGTACTTC
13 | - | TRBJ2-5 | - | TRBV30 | CAWRGLYQETQYF | TGTGCCTGGAGGGGACTTTACCAAGAGACCCAGTACTTC
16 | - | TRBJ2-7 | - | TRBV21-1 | CASSRHSGRAYYEQYF | TGTGCCAGCAGCAGACATAGCGGGAGGGCCTACTACGAGCAGTACTTC
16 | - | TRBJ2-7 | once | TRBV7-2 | CASSLAGTTVSYEQYF | TGTGCCAGCAGCTTAGCGGGCACTACAGTCTCCTACGAGCAGTACTTC
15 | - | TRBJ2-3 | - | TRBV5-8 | CASSRGWSMNDTQYF | TGTGCCAGCAGCAGAGGATGGTCCATGAATGATACGCAGTATTTT
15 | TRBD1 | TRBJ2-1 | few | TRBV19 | CASSSGTGVTRVQFF | TGTGCCAGTAGTTCCGGGACAGGCGTGACAAGGGTGCAGTTCTTC
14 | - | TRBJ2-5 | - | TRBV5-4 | CASSSEVGSETQYF | TGTGCCAGCAGCTCGGAAGTGGGCTCTGAGACCCAGTACTTC
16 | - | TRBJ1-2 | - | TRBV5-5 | CASSLIVQHANYGYTF | TGTGCCAGCAGCTTGATCGTACAGCACGCTAACTATGGCTACACCTTC